This record concerns one T cell receptor (beta chain) sequence. No antigen is known for it. This table comes from immunoSEQ multiplex PCR, and its TCRdb copy is limited to in-frame clones, with some not included. The sample holds 2.5 million or so clones, roughly nine tenths seen once. Germline V gives CDR1 ENHRY, CDR2 SYGVKD. The length of the CDR3 is 16 residues. V lost 2 bases, J lost 0 bases, and 14 bases lay in between. The data were taken from a study of shared clonotypes between healthy human individuals. In the study overall: Participating donors consisted of two women and a few men aged 18 to 49. The study's findings and limits: Apart from blood, nothing was sampled; tissue repertoires likely differ. Across subsets, estimated richness was generally greater for naive than for memory populations. Around 5% was the fraction of naive CD4 clonotypes found shared across several donors.

V gene TRBV10-3 combines with J gene TRBJ2-7; D ambiguous. The clonotype originates from a man younger than 35 in good health. Sequenced: naive CD4+ T cells sorted from blood. Subset reported: CD45RA+ positively selected. The CDR3 DNA is TGTGCCATCAGTGAGGCTCCAGGTTATAGCTCCTACGAGCAGTACTTC. This sequence encodes CAISEAPGYSSYEQYF.